The 6 T cell receptor beta chains below were found in one sample sequenced in a study of cytomegalovirus exposure and HLA in healthy donors. 13 Jbeta primers and 60 Vbeta primers were used for the PCR. Profiling relied on immunoSEQ multiplex PCR, and the TCRdb table lists in-frame clones only, not all of them. This sample's clone table lists 60,000 to 70,000 clones. The sample consisted of PBMCs. The receptors were sampled from a man younger than 45 in good health and CMV-seropositive.

In the case of this clone: At one boundary the junction diverges from the germline segment, which might be a read error. The J gene is TRBJ2-3, the V gene TRBV6-4; 7 nucleotides align to TRBD1. Per germline, CDR1 MRHNA and CDR2 SNTAGT. CDR3 size: 15 residues. In DNA form, the CDR3 reads TGTGCCAGCAGTCCAAAGACAGGGTCGACAGATAAGCAGTATTTT. As protein: CASSPKTGSTDKQYF.

This chain joins TRBV6-5 and TRBJ2-7; TRBD1 aligns across 9 bases. J was trimmed by 3 bases and V by 5 bases; bases with no gene match: 8. This CDR3 has 15 amino acids. Germline V lookup: CDR1 MNHEY, CDR2 SVGAGI. The CDR3 here is CASSKTQGANYEQYF. Written as DNA, the CDR3 is TGTGCCAGCAGTAAGACACAGGGGGCCAACTACGAGCAGTACTTC.

The V gene is TRBV30, the J gene TRBJ1-2; D may be TRBD1 (6 bases). Trimming took 4 bases from V and 2 from J, leaving 14 bases between them. The CDR3 has 14 residues. CDR1 and CDR2 from the germline V gene are GTSNPN and SVGIG (reference sequence). CDR3 protein: CAWIRTVGNYGYTF. The CDR3 DNA reads TGTGCCTGGATCCGGACAGTGGGAAACTATGGCTACACCTTC.

This rearrangement joins TRBV4-1 to TRBJ2-3; D is perhaps TRBD1 (6 bases). V was trimmed by 3 bases and J by 3 bases, leaving 19 bases between them. The germline V gene encodes CDR1 MGHRA and CDR2 YSYEKL. This CDR3 is 17 amino acids long. CDR3 bases: TGCGCCAGCAGCCATGAACCTCGACAGGCTCGTACAGATACGCAGTATTTT. Residues: CASSHEPRQARTDTQYF.

This rearrangement joins TRBV29-1 to TRBJ1-5, with D hard to call. This CDR3 has 14 residues. Trimming removed 6 bases from V and 0 bases from J, with 12 bases in between. The germline V gene encodes CDR1 SQVTM and CDR2 ANQGSEA. CDR3 loop: CSVTNSDSNQPQHF. In DNA, the CDR3 is TGCAGCGTGACGAACAGTGATAGCAATCAGCCCCAGCATTTT.

The rearrangement links TRBV2 to TRBJ1-5; maybe TRBD1 (5 bases). This CDR3 region has 15 residues. CDR1 is SNHLY, CDR2 FYNNEI, per germline. V was pared by 5 bases and J by 2 bases, with 13 bases between. The CDR3 DNA sequence: TGTGCCAGCAGTTCCAGGGCGGCGGGCAATCAGCCCCAGCATTTT. Translated: CASSSRAAGNQPQHF.